This TCR beta chain stems from a study of spatial heterogeneity in lung cancer. Study outcomes and limitations: In blood, ubiquitous expanded tumor TCRs appeared more at resection than follow-up.

Time point defined: blood at routine non-recurrence follow-up after resection. Tumor, nontumor lung or frozen PBMC supplied whole RNA that was sequenced unsorted. TCRdb called the 5' RACE reads again in MiXCR, with one record for every CDR3 protein. The sample shows 51,000 or so distinct CDR3 sequences, under 8% of them seen only once. The CDR3 covers 14 residues. Germline V lookup: CDR1 LGHNA, CDR2 YSLEER. V lost 2 bases and J 0 bases, leaving 7 bases between the germline ends. On this clonotype: No antigen is known for it.

J is TRBJ2-5 and V is TRBV4-3; D gene uncertain. The source material was PBMCs, sampled at follow-up. The sequence was obtained from a female donor with early-stage non-small cell lung cancer. The chain's CDR3 is CASSQMMYQETQYF. CDR3 DNA: TGCGCCAGCAGCCAAATGATGTACCAAGAGACCCAGTACTTC.